This T cell receptor (beta chain) stems from a study of T cell repertoires in cytomegalovirus infection. This clonotype was counted at least ten times. CDR1 and CDR2 from the germline V gene are DFQATT and SNEGSKA (reference sequence). V was shortened by 0 bases and J by 7 bases, with 9 bases between the two germline ends. The CDR3 has 12 residues. TCRdb reprocessed the reads with MiXCR, giving one entry per CDR3 protein. The sample yields about 490,000 distinct CDR3 sequences, about 11% seen once. The chain is built from TRBV20-1 and TRBJ1-2; D unresolved. This clonotype was obtained from a human donor in good health (CMV status not recorded). Some clones in this sample may be carry-over from other donors' samples. The sample comprised PBMCs. In nucleotides, the CDR3 is TGCAGTGCTAGAGATCCCCAGAGTGGCTACACCTTC. Protein product: CSARDPQSGYTF.